The 28 T cell receptor beta chains in this list originate from one sample, sequenced in a study of radiation and T cells in renal cell carcinoma (dated by TCRdb to about 2020). The sample's time point label is to be understood as: tumor resected at nephrectomy. According to the study, the label for this sample's treatment or condition signals: treatment-naive control, cytoreductive nephrectomy. Library preparation used the immunoSEQ multiplex PCR assay. The table was pulled from immuneACCESS by TCRdb, which kept in-frame rearrangements only. Such tables lose some clones; where checked, under half of the loss comes from unresolved V genes, and the rest has no known cause. A total of 10,000 or so clones appear in this sample, roughly 58% of them only once. The biggest ten clones account for roughly 10% of the sample. Material: tumor tissue, obtained from a patient whose treatment was nephrectomy without radiotherapy. Source of these receptors: a man aged 35 to 55 with renal cell carcinoma.

The rearrangement uses TRBV6-1 and TRBJ2-1; TRBD2 matches 10 bases. The CDR3 totals 15 residues. Germline CDR1 MNHNS, CDR2 SASEGT. The V gene end was trimmed by 4 bases and the J gene end by 7 bases; junction bases not matched to a gene: 7. DNA for the CDR3: TGTGCCAGCAGTGCTCGGACTAGCGGATTAAATGAGCAGTTCTTC. Its protein product is CASSARTSGLNEQFF.

This clone was detected only once. J is TRBJ2-5 and V is TRBV4-1; weak D call: TRBD2 (5 bases). The CDR3 sequence is 13 residues long. Germline lookup yields CDR1 MGHRA and CDR2 YSYEKL. The V end lost 1 base, the J end lost 5 bases, and 8 bases lay between the germline ends. Written as DNA, the CDR3 is TGCGCCAGCAGCCAAGTAGGAGGCGAGACCCAGTACTTC. Protein sequence: CASSQVGGETQYF.

V is TRBV5-1 and J is TRBJ2-3, with 8 nucleotides matching TRBD1. In germline, CDR1 is SGHRS, CDR2 YFSETQ. The CDR3 is made up of 14 amino acids. After removal of 4 bases from V and 6 bases from J, the junction contained 7 bases not matched to a gene. The CDR3 region has the DNA TGCGCCAGCAGCCTGGACAGGGCGAAGGATACGCAGTATTTT. Its translation is CASSLDRAKDTQYF.

This chain joins TRBV5-8 and TRBJ2-3; D gene uncertain. Germline V gives CDR1 SGHTS, CDR2 YDEGEE. V lost 0 bases, J lost 0 bases, and 11 bases lay in between. The CDR3 loop spans 16 amino acids. The CDR3 loop is CASSLGSLTSTDTQYF. CDR3 nucleotides: TGTGCCAGCAGCTTGGGCTCCCTTACTAGCACAGATACGCAGTATTTT.

In this sample, this clone is medium-sized. The chain employs TRBV2 and TRBJ1-1, with 11 bases matching TRBD1. The CDR3 is made up of 15 amino acids. V gave up 5 bases and J gave up 6 bases; unmatched junction bases: 8. The germline V gene encodes CDR1 SNHLY and CDR2 FYNNEI. The CDR3 sequence is CASSPRTGGMAEAFF. CDR3 in DNA: TGTGCCAGCAGTCCACGGACAGGGGGCATGGCTGAAGCTTTCTTT.

This rearrangement joins TRBV4-3 to TRBJ1-1; 7 bases match TRBD1. The germline CDR1 and CDR2 sequences are LGHNA and YSLEER. The ends lost 0 bases at V and 6 bases at J; junction bases unmatched: 4. CDR3 size: 14 residues. DNA of the CDR3: TGCGCCAGCAGCCAAGACAGGGGGTGGCCTGAAGCTTTCTTT. Encoded protein: CASSQDRGWPEAFF.

This chain uses TRBV25-1 with TRBJ1-2; TRBD1 aligns across 9 bases. This CDR3 is 13 amino acids long. The trim removed 7 bases at V and 8 bases at J, leaving 8 bases unmatched. Germline CDR1 MGHDK, CDR2 SYGVNS. Here the CDR3 reads CASTSTGGRGYTF. The CDR3, as DNA: TGTGCCAGCACCTCAACAGGGGGCAGGGGCTACACCTTC.

V is TRBV7-2 and J is TRBJ2-1, with TRBD2 matching over 12 bases. Germline CDR1 is SGHTA and CDR2 is FQGNSA. V was pared by 5 bases and J by 6 bases, with 8 bases of the junction left unmatched. The CDR3 runs 16 residues. Here the CDR3 DNA reads TGTGCCAGCAGCGAGTCTCTAGCGGGAGGGCTCAATGAGCAGTTCTTC. Translating it yields CASSESLAGGLNEQFF.

The chain is built from TRBV7-6 and TRBJ2-7; 10 bases match TRBD2. Germline V gene sequence: CDR1 SGHVS, CDR2 FNYEAQ. The CDR3 contains 18 residues. V lost 6 bases and J lost 1; bases outside the gene matches: 15. The CDR3 spells CASSPTRASGSGSYEQYF. The DNA for the CDR3 is TGTGCCAGCAGTCCTACCCGGGCTAGCGGGAGCGGTTCCTACGAGCAGTACTTC.

CDR3 sequence: CASSPTQREPGNEQFF. CDR3 sequence (DNA): TGTGCCAGCAGTCCCACCCAGCGGGAGCCTGGCAATGAGCAGTTCTTC. The rearrangement links TRBV6-4 to TRBJ2-1, with TRBD2 matching 8 bases. CDR1 and CDR2 from the germline V gene are MRHNA and SNTAGT. J gave up 6 bases and V 5 bases, and 12 bases lay outside the gene matches. The CDR3 covers 16 residues.

The chain couples TRBV28 to TRBJ2-7; 9 bases align to TRBD2. Germline-derived CDR1 and CDR2 are MDHEN and SYDVKM. The CDR3 is made up of 14 amino acids. The CDR3 bases are TGTGGGACCCGCTCTCTGACTAGCGGCTACGAGCAGTACTTC. Protein product: CGTRSLTSGYEQYF.

The chain joins TRBV7-9 to TRBJ1-1; TRBD1 agrees at 7 bases. The CDR3 covers 14 residues. Germline V lookup: CDR1 SEHNR, CDR2 FQNEAQ (reference sequence). V lost 5 bases and J lost 1; bases outside the gene matches: 4. CDR3 in DNA: TGTGCCAGCAGCCGAGGGGGCTCGAACACTGAAGCTTTCTTT. Residues: CASSRGGSNTEAFF.

J is TRBJ1-1 and V is TRBV5-1; 8 bases agree with TRBD1. Germline CDR1 and CDR2: SGHRS and YFSETQ. V lost 4 bases, J lost 1 base, and 6 bases stayed unmatched. This CDR3 is 15 amino acids long. The CDR3 region is CASSLAGTGNTEAFF. The CDR3 nucleotides are TGCGCCAGCAGCCTGGCCGGGACAGGGAACACTGAAGCTTTCTTT.

The CDR3 DNA reads TGTGCCAGGGGGACAGGTGGTCAGCCCCAGCATTTT. Amino acid sequence: CARGTGGQPQHF. The V and J genes are TRBV28 and TRBJ1-5; 8 nucleotides line up with TRBD1. Trimming removed 9 bases from V and 6 bases from J; junction bases left unmatched: 4. Germline lookup yields CDR1 MDHEN and CDR2 SYDVKM. This CDR3 region has 12 residues.

This chain uses TRBV5-1 with TRBJ2-5; D remains ambiguous. With the DNA end fitting TRBJ2-7 better, the J assignment may be wrong. Germline lookup yields CDR1 SGHRS and CDR2 YFSETQ. This CDR3 has 13 amino acids. CDR3 in DNA: TGCGCCAGCAGCTTGGGTGCAGCCTACGAGCAGTACTTC. Translated: CASSLGAAYEQYF.

The genes are TRBV9 and TRBJ2-2, with D unresolved. The germline V gene has CDR1 SGDLS and CDR2 YYNGEE. The V gene lost 0 bases and the J gene lost 4 bases, with 4 bases spanning the gap. The CDR3 runs 13 residues. This chain's CDR3 is CASSVGGTGELFF. CDR3 DNA: TGTGCCAGCAGCGTAGGGGGCACCGGGGAGCTGTTTTTT.

This clone turned up a few times. V and J are TRBV18 and TRBJ1-4; D gene uncertain. Germline V CDR1 and CDR2: KGHSH, LQKENI. This CDR3 spans 16 amino acids. Trimming removed 3 bases from V and 0 bases from J, with 11 bases in between. CDR3 amino acids: CASSPTGPATNEKLFF. As DNA, the CDR3 is TGTGCCAGCTCACCGACCGGCCCAGCAACTAATGAAAAACTGTTTTTT.

The chain uses TRBV7-8 and TRBJ2-1; 14 bases match TRBD2. The CDR3 is made up of 15 amino acids. After removal of 5 bases from V and 7 bases from J, the junction contained 4 bases not matched to a gene. The germline CDR1 and CDR2 sequences are SGHVS and FQNEAQ. The CDR3 spells CASSMGLAGENEQFF. CDR3 sequence (DNA): TGTGCCAGCAGCATGGGACTAGCGGGAGAAAATGAGCAGTTCTTC.

Notes on this clone: Sequence at one end of the junction differs from germline and may be a read error. The chain is built from TRBV5-4 and TRBJ1-2, with 7 bases lining up with TRBD1. Germline V gives CDR1 SGHNT, CDR2 YYREEE (reference sequence). The CDR3 is 13 residues long. DNA for the CDR3: TGCGCCAGCAGCCAACAGGGGTACTATGGCTACACCTTC. It yields the protein CASSQQGYYGYTF.

This clone has only a few counts. The J gene is TRBJ1-5, the V gene TRBV9; D ambiguous. Between the trimmed V and J ends, which lost 0 bases and 0 bases, there was a span of 7 bases. The CDR3 is made up of 15 amino acids. CDR1 is SGDLS and CDR2 is YYNGEE in the germline V gene. CDR3 sequence: CASSVGGYSNQPQHF. DNA for the CDR3: TGTGCCAGCAGCGTAGGAGGATATAGCAATCAGCCCCAGCATTTT.

The CDR3 loop is CASSDRGQNSYEQYF. The DNA for the CDR3 is TGTGCCAGCAGCGACAGGGGGCAAAACTCCTACGAGCAGTACTTC. This chain joins TRBV28 and TRBJ2-7; TRBD1 aligns across 10 bases. After removal of 6 bases from V and 0 bases from J, the junction contained 5 bases not matched to a gene. This CDR3 is built from 15 residues. Germline V gene data show CDR1 as MDHEN and CDR2 as SYDVKM.

This chain uses TRBV2 with TRBJ1-1, with a tentative D call TRBD1 (5 bases). Trimming stripped 6 bases from V and 4 bases from J, with 15 bases between. Looked up from germline, CDR1 is SNHLY and CDR2 is FYNNEI. The CDR3 has 14 amino acids. CDR3 region: CASSGGLWATEAFF. The CDR3 nucleotides read TGTGCCAGCAGCGGGGGACTCTGGGCCACTGAAGCTTTCTTT.

The chain has TRBV7-2 and TRBJ2-3; D gene ambiguous. The CDR3 loop spans 14 amino acids. CDR1 is SGHTA and CDR2 is FQGNSA in the germline V gene. The germline V and J ends were trimmed by 2 bases and 1 base, with 7 bases remaining between them. CDR3 region: CASSLWLGTDTQYF. The CDR3 coding sequence is TGTGCCAGCAGCTTATGGCTAGGCACAGATACGCAGTATTTT.

The chain has TRBV27 and TRBJ2-1; 9 bases line up with TRBD2. The V and J ends lost 8 bases and 6 bases, in that order; junction bases with no gene match: 2. The CDR3 has 12 amino acids. Germline V gives CDR1 MNHEY, CDR2 SMNVEV (reference sequence). The CDR3: CASALAGNEQFF. CDR3 bases: TGTGCCAGCGCACTAGCGGGCAATGAGCAGTTCTTC.

As to this clone: Distinct nucleotide sequences in the sample also encode this CDR3. The chain links TRBV6-1 to TRBJ2-1; the match to TRBD2 covers 12 bases. The CDR3 spans 15 residues. Germline CDR1 reads MNHNS; CDR2 reads SASEGT. With 2 bases clipped from V and 7 bases from J, the junction kept 3 bases outside the gene matches. The CDR3 bases are TGTGCCAGCAGTGAAAGGACTAGCGGGATAAATGAGCAGTTCTTC. Its translation is CASSERTSGINEQFF.

The genes are TRBV9 and TRBJ1-1, with D possibly being TRBD1 (6 bases). Trimming took 4 bases from V and 5 from J, leaving 15 bases between them. The CDR3 sequence is 14 residues long. Germline V CDR1 and CDR2: SGDLS, YYNGEE. The CDR3 protein is CASSSHRVGTEAFF. CDR3 DNA: TGTGCCAGCAGCTCCCACAGGGTAGGGACTGAAGCTTTCTTT. Filled out from reference TRBV9 and TRBJ1-1, the complete variable domain reads DSGVTQTPKHLITATGQRVTLRCSPRSGDLSVYWYQQSLDQGLQFLIQYYNGEERAKGNILERFSAQQFPDLHSELNLSSLELGDSALYFCASSSHRVGTEAFFGQGTRLTVV.

This clone was seen just once. V is TRBV29-1 and J is TRBJ2-1, with 11 bases lining up with TRBD2. Germline V gene lookup returns CDR1 SQVTM and CDR2 ANQGSEA. V lost 3 bases, J lost 10 bases, and 2 bases stayed unmatched. The CDR3 totals 12 residues. CDR3 sequence reads: CSVDTSGREQFF. In nucleotides, the CDR3 is TGCAGCGTTGATACTAGCGGGAGAGAGCAGTTCTTC.

This clone was picked up a small number of times. The CDR3 is CASSLTSGRTGELFF. The CDR3 region has the DNA TGTGCCAGCAGCCTCACTAGCGGGAGGACCGGGGAGCTGTTTTTT. V is TRBV7-6 and J is TRBJ2-2; TRBD2 matches 12 bases. Losses at the gene ends were 5 bases for V and 5 bases for J; bases not matched to a gene: 3. The CDR3 is made up of 15 amino acids. CDR1 is SGHVS, CDR2 FNYEAQ, per germline.